The 21 T cell receptor beta chains in this list originate from one sample, sequenced in a study of cytomegalovirus exposure and HLA in healthy donors. The PCR had 60 Vbeta and 13 Jbeta primers. Using immunoSEQ multiplex PCR, the repertoire was profiled, and TCRdb retains in-frame clones only, with some absent. The sample lists 150,000 to 200,000 clones, around three quarters occurring once. The sample consisted of PBMCs. These receptor sequences come from a woman in her thirties in good health and CMV-seropositive.

V and J are TRBV5-5 and TRBJ2-3, with TRBD2 matching over 8 bases. Germline V gene sequence: CDR1 SGHKS, CDR2 YYEKEE (reference sequence). Unmatched junction bases numbered 3, after V lost 1 base and J lost 2 bases. The CDR3 totals 15 residues. DNA for the CDR3: TGTGCCAGCAGCTTGCCAGCGGGGGACACAGATACGCAGTATTTT. Translation: CASSLPAGDTDTQYF.

J is TRBJ1-4 and V is TRBV4-2, with 9 positions matching TRBD1. The CDR3 totals 18 residues. V was clipped by 3 bases and J by 8 bases; unmatched bases: 16. CDR1 is LGHNA and CDR2 is YNFKEQ in the germline V gene. CDR3 nucleotides: TGTGCCAGCAGCCACCGAGGGGGACAGGGAAGGTTTGGCGAAAAACTGTTTTTT. Protein sequence: CASSHRGGQGRFGEKLFF.

This clone was observed a single time. The chain joins TRBV6-5 to TRBJ2-7, with TRBD1 matching 7 bases. CDR1 and CDR2 from the germline V gene are MNHEY and SVGAGI. CDR3 size: 14 residues. V shed 6 bases, J shed 3 bases, and the junction held 8 bases outside the gene matches. CDR3 in amino acids: CASRVRQGVYEQYF. In nucleotides, the CDR3 is TGTGCCAGCAGGGTAAGACAGGGTGTCTACGAGCAGTACTTC.

The table lists this clone with a few counts. The junction shows a germline mismatch at one end, possibly a read error. The chain couples TRBV7-9 to TRBJ2-7; D may be TRBD1 (5 bases). The V gene's germline CDR1 is SEHNR and CDR2 FQNEAQ (reference sequence). This CDR3 comprises 12 residues. CDR3 coding DNA: TGTGCCAGCAGCTTGACAGAATCCCCCTTACACTTC. Translated, it gives CASSLTESPLHF.

The J gene is TRBJ2-1, the V gene TRBV7-2; 7 bases map to TRBD1. This CDR3 is 14 amino acids long. V shed 7 bases, J shed 8 bases, and the junction held 11 bases outside the gene matches. Germline CDR1 is SGHTA and CDR2 is FQGNSA. CDR3 amino acids: CASTQRNRGDEQFF. The CDR3 DNA reads TGTGCCAGCACCCAGCGAAACAGGGGCGATGAGCAGTTCTTC.

The CDR3 spells CASSHSNQPQHF. As DNA, the CDR3 is TGTGCCAGTAGCCATAGCAATCAGCCCCAGCATTTT. The chain couples TRBV19 to TRBJ1-5; D ambiguous. V was pared by 6 bases and J by 0 bases, with 3 bases between. Germline lookup yields CDR1 LNHDA and CDR2 SQIVND (reference sequence). This CDR3 region has 12 residues.

This chain's CDR3 is CASSKARHPNSTDTQYF. In DNA, the CDR3 is TGTGCCAGCAGCAAAGCGCGACATCCCAATAGCACAGATACGCAGTATTTT. J is TRBJ2-3 and V is TRBV21-1; the D call in the table, TRBD1, was not verified against the DNA. TRBV21-1 is noted as a pseudogene. The CDR3 covers 17 residues.

The V call is TRBV7-2, the J call TRBJ2-3, with no clear D. Looked up from germline, CDR1 is SGHTA and CDR2 is FQGNSA. CDR3 size: 13 residues. V was clipped by 10 bases and J by 4 bases, with 15 bases between them. The CDR3 DNA sequence: TGTGCCACCTCACCGGTTGGTGCAGATACGCAGTATTTT. It encodes CATSPVGADTQYF.

The CDR3 DNA sequence: TGTGCCAGCAGCCAAACAGGGGGATTCAATGAAAAACTGTTTTTT. Encoded protein: CASSQTGGFNEKLFF. This chain connects TRBV4-2 to TRBJ1-4, with TRBD1 matching over 8 bases. Germline-derived CDR1 and CDR2 are LGHNA and YNFKEQ. This CDR3 has 15 amino acids. With V trimmed by 2 bases and J by 5 bases, 4 bases remained unmatched.

The V and J genes are TRBV28 and TRBJ2-1, with D unclear. CDR3 length: 13 residues. The V end lost 5 bases, the J end lost 8 bases, and 13 bases lay between the germline ends. Germline CDR1 and CDR2: MDHEN and SYDVKM. The CDR3 is CASSVSSIHEQFF. The CDR3 nucleotides read TGTGCCAGCAGTGTGTCTAGTATCCATGAGCAGTTCTTC.

On this clone: The sample carries other DNA sequences with the same CDR3. The gene calls are TRBV11-3 and TRBJ2-1, with TRBD2 identical over 7 bases. The CDR3 contains 15 residues. Germline loops: CDR1 SGHNT, CDR2 YENEEA. Losses at the gene ends were 1 base for V and 2 bases for J; bases not matched to a gene: 2. This CDR3 is CASSLAGGPYNEQFF. In DNA, the CDR3 is TGTGCCAGCAGCTTAGCGGGGGGACCCTACAATGAGCAGTTCTTC.

V is TRBV11-2 and J is TRBJ2-5, with TRBD1 matching 7 bases. The V segment lost 5 bases and the J segment 9 bases; nucleotides outside the gene matches: 12. The CDR3 consists of 14 residues. Germline V CDR1 and CDR2: SGHAT, FQNNGV. In DNA form, the CDR3 reads TGTGCCAGCAGCCCCGGGACAGCCCACTGGCCCCAGTACTTC. Translating gives CASSPGTAHWPQYF.

Comment on this clone: Other DNA sequences in this sample translate to the same CDR3. The chain uses TRBV14 and TRBJ2-5, with 10 bases matching TRBD2. Per the germline V gene, CDR1 is SGHDN and CDR2 is FVKESK. Trimming cost V 0 bases and J 2 bases; bases outside gene matches: 18. This CDR3 region has 21 residues. The CDR3 region has the DNA TGTGCCAGCAGCCAAGATCTACCTGGGGTAGCGGGGGGTCTCTCTCAAGAGACCCAGTACTTC. This gives the protein CASSQDLPGVAGGLSQETQYF.

This sequence joins TRBV18 and TRBJ2-7; 9 nucleotides match TRBD1. Germline CDR1 KGHSH, CDR2 LQKENI. The V segment lost 4 bases and the J segment 2 bases; nucleotides outside the gene matches: 6. The CDR3 has 15 amino acids. The DNA of the CDR3 is TGTGCCAGCTCACGAACAGGGGGCGCGACCTACGAGCAGTACTTC. Translating gives CASSRTGGATYEQYF.

The sample holds one count of this clone. J is TRBJ1-4 and V is TRBV30, with a weak D call TRBD1 (6 bases). The germline V gene has CDR1 GTSNPN and CDR2 SVGIG (reference sequence). The CDR3 extends over 13 amino acids. Trimming took off 4 bases at V and 8 bases at J, with 14 bases between the two ends. This chain's CDR3 is CAWNTGLEEKLFF. CDR3 DNA: TGTGCCTGGAACACAGGGTTGGAGGAAAAACTGTTTTTT.

V and J are TRBV4-3 and TRBJ1-2, with D maybe TRBD1 (6 bases). The CDR3 length is 15 residues. Germline CDR1 reads LGHNA; CDR2 reads YSLEER. V shed 1 base and J shed 6 bases, with 15 bases lying between them. This chain's CDR3 is CASSQGGGLSHGYTF. CDR3 nucleotides: TGCGCCAGCAGCCAAGGGGGGGGCTTGAGCCATGGCTACACCTTC.

This clone was detected only a few times. This chain joins TRBV5-1 and TRBJ2-5; TRBD2 matches at 7 bases. With V trimmed by 0 bases and J by 4 bases, 3 bases remained unmatched. The CDR3 length is 14 residues. Germline assignment: CDR1 SGHRS and CDR2 YFSETQ. CDR3 protein: CASSLGGGRETQYF. The CDR3 nucleotides read TGCGCCAGCAGCTTGGGCGGGGGAAGAGAGACCCAGTACTTC.

The chain joins TRBV2 to TRBJ1-2, with TRBD1 identical over 8 bases. Germline-derived CDR1 and CDR2 are SNHLY and FYNNEI. The CDR3 is 13 residues long. After removal of 10 bases from V and 4 bases from J, the junction contained 8 bases not matched to a gene. Written as DNA, the CDR3 is TGTGCCATACCCTGGACAGGGTCCTATGGCTACACCTTC. Translating it yields CAIPWTGSYGYTF.

The rearrangement uses TRBV9 and TRBJ2-7; D may be TRBD2 (5 bases). Trimming shortened V by 4 bases and J by 3 bases, and 14 bases separated the two germline ends. Germline CDR1 reads SGDLS; CDR2 reads YYNGEE. The CDR3 sequence is 14 residues long. The CDR3, as DNA: TGTGCCAGCAGCCCAGAGGGTAGGTTCTACGAGCAGTACTTC. Its protein product is CASSPEGRFYEQYF.

The J gene is TRBJ2-5, the V gene TRBV9, with 10 bases that match TRBD1. The J call may be mistaken, given a closer DNA end match to TRBJ2-7. Germline V gives CDR1 SGDLS, CDR2 YYNGEE. This CDR3 has 14 amino acids. The CDR3 reads CASSFRTGGYEQYF. CDR3 DNA: TGTGCCAGCAGCTTCCGGACAGGGGGCTACGAGCAGTACTTC.

The V and J genes are TRBV2 and TRBJ2-7; D might be TRBD1 (5 bases). Per the germline V gene, CDR1 is SNHLY and CDR2 is FYNNEI. The CDR3 covers 13 residues. V lost 4 bases and J lost 5, with 12 bases in between. The CDR3 DNA reads TGTGCCAGCAGTGCAGGGTCCTGGGACGAGCAGTACTTC. Translation: CASSAGSWDEQYF.